Listed below are T cell receptor beta chains from one sample, sequenced in a study of CD8+CD57+ T cells in acquired aplastic anemia. In TCRdb, the reads were re-called with MiXCR into one record per CDR3 protein. Of 150,000 to 200,000 distinct CDR3 sequences listed, approximately 45% were seen once; the top ten hold 2.5% to 3.5%. The sample consisted of sorted CD4+, CD8+, or CD8+CD57+ T cells (not recorded which) from PBMCs. These receptors were collected from a human donor in good health. The CDR3 runs from the conserved cysteine through the conserved F or W. The order of the fields is V gene, J gene, clone size, CDR3 protein. Clone size is stated in some rows and not others, as once, few, many or a class when expanded.

TRBV10-3	TRBJ1-3	-	CAIRDAVGTGNTIYF
TRBV9	TRBJ2-3	-	CASSVLLTDTQYF
TRBV11-2	TRBJ2-3	few	CASSLVGMAGPLTDTQYF
TRBV20-1	TRBJ2-1	-	CSARGIAGDPNEQFF
TRBV4-1	TRBJ2-2	many	CASSQLTSNTGELFF
TRBV14	TRBJ2-5	many	CASSQDRARTETQYF
TRBV28	TRBJ1-1	-	CASRSPGSNTEAFF
TRBV5-6	TRBJ2-7	-	CASTTNWWGDYEQYF
TRBV20-1	TRBJ2-1	-	CSARDPGRTSPPF
TRBV9	TRBJ2-7	-	CASSEPGLAGGPAYEQYF
TRBV6-1	TRBJ1-2	-	CASSETGGGGYGYTF
TRBV7-8	TRBJ2-7	many	CASSMNLERSYEQYF
TRBV28	TRBJ1-4	few	CASSIGGIEKLFF
TRBV7-9	TRBJ1-2	-	CASSPPSANYGYTF
TRBV2	TRBJ1-2	many	CASSVDRGGYTF
TRBV9	TRBJ2-2	-	CASSPWTVPGELFF
TRBV7-2	TRBJ2-1	many	CASSLIGDEQFF
TRBV7-8	TRBJ2-1	-	CASSFSGGLYNEQFF
TRBV20-1	TRBJ2-3	many	CSATSGSTDTQYF
TRBV25-1	TRBJ1-1	-	CATHSRREGDTEAFF
TRBV2	TRBJ2-3	many	CASSAIVGTDTQYF
TRBV20-1	TRBJ2-1	many	CSARSSSGSWADNEQFF
TRBV24-1	TRBJ2-1	-	CATSDYGSIEQFF
TRBV7-3	TRBJ1-1	-	CASRAQPRTGEAFF
TRBV20-1	TRBJ2-1	many	CSARRDRSNEQFF
TRBV4-3	TRBJ1-5	-	CASSQAHMDKLGQPQHF
TRBV28	TRBJ2-7	-	CASKQGSSYEQYF
TRBV20-1	TRBJ2-3	-	CSALDVRFVTDTQYF
TRBV6-4	TRBJ2-3	few	CASGRGVTDTQYF